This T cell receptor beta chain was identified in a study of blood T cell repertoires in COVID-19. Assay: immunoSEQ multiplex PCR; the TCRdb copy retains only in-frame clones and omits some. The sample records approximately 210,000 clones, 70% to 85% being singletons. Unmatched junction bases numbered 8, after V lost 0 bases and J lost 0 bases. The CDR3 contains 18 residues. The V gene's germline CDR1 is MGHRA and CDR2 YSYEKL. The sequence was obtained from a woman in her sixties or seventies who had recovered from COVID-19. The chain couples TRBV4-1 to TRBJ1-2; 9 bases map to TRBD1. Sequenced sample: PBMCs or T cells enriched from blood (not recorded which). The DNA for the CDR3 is TGCGCCAGCAGCCAAGATCCGGGACAGGGTTCATCTAACTATGGCTACACCTTC. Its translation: CASSQDPGQGSSNYGYTF.